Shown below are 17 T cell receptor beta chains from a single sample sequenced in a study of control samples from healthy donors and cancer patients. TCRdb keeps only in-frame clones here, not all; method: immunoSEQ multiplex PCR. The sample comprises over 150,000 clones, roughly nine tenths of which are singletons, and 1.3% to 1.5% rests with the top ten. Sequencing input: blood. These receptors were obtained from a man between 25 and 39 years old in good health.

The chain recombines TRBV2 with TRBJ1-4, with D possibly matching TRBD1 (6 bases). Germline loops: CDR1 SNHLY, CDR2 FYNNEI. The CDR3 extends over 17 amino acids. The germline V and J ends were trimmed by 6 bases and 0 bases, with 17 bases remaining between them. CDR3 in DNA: TGTGCCAGCAGCCCACCACAGGGAACTCCAACTAATGAAAAACTGTTTTTT. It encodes CASSPPQGTPTNEKLFF.

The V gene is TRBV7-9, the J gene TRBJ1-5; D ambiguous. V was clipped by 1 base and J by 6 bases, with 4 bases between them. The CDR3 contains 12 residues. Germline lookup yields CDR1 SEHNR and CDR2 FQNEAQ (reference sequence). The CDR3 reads CASSLEGQPQHF. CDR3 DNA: TGTGCCAGCAGCTTAGAGGGTCAGCCCCAGCATTTT.

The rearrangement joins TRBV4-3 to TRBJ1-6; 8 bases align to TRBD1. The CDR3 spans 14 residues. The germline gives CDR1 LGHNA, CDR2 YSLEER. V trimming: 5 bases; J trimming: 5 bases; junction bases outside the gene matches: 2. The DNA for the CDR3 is TGCGCCAGCAGCTTGGACAGGGATAATTCACCCCTCCACTTT. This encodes CASSLDRDNSPLHF.

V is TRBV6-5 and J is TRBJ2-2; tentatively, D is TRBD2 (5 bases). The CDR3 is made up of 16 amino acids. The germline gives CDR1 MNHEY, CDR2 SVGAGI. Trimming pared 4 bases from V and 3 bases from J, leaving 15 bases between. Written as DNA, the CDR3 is TGTGCCAGCAGTTTACTGAGCGGATATCACACCGGGGAGCTGTTTTTT. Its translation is CASSLLSGYHTGELFF.

CDR3 residues: CASSPRQGKYEQYF. In DNA form, the CDR3 reads TGTGCCAGCAGCCCCCGACAGGGGAAATACGAGCAGTACTTC. The chain combines TRBV21-1 with TRBJ2-7; TRBD1, the D gene given by the table, was not confirmed from the DNA. TRBV21-1 is termed a pseudogene. CDR3 length equals 14 residues.

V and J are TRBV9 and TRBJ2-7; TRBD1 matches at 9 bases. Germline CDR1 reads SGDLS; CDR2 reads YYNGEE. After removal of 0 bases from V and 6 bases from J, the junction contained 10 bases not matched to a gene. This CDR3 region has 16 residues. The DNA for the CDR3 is TGTGCCAGCAGCGTAGACGATGCGGGGACAGGGCGCGAGCAGTACTTC. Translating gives CASSVDDAGTGREQYF.

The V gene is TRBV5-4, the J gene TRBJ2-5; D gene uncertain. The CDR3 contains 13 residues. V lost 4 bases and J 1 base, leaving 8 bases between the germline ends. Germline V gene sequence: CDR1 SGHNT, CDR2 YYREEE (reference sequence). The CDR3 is CASSEILQETQYF. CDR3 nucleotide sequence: TGTGCCAGCAGCGAAATTCTCCAAGAGACCCAGTACTTC. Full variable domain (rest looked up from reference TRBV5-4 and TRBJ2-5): ETGVTQSPTHLIKTRGQQVTLRCSSQSGHNTVSWYQQALGQGPQFIFQYYREEENGRGNFPPRFSGLQFPNYSSELNVNALELDDSALYLCASSEILQETQYFGPGTRLLVL.

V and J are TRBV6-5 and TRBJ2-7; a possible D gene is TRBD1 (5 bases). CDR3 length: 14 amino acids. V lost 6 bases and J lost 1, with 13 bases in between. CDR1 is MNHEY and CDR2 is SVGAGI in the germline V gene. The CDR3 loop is CASRTSQGSYEQYF. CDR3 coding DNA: TGTGCCAGCAGAACTTCTCAGGGATCCTACGAGCAGTACTTC.

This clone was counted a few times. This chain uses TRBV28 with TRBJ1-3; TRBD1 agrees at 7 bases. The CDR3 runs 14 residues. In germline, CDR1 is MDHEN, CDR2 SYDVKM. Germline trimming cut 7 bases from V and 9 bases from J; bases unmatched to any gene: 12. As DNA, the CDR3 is TGTGCCAGCAAGGAGGGGACAGCGTGGGTCACCATATATTTT. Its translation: CASKEGTAWVTIYF. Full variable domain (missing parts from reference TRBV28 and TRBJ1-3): DVKVTQSSRYLVKRTGEKVFLECVQDMDHENMFWYRQDPGLGLRLIYFSYDVKMKEKGDIPEGYSVSREKKERFSLILESASTNQTSMYLCASKEGTAWVTIYFGEGSWLTVV.

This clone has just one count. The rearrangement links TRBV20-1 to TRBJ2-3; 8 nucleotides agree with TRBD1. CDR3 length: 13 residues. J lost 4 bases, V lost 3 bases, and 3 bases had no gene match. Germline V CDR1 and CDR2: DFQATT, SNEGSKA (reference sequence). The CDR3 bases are TGCAGTGCTAGTCAGGGGGCGGCAGATACGCAGTATTTT. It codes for CSASQGAADTQYF.

CDR3 nucleotides: TGTGCCATCAGTGAGTCATCTGAAGCTTTCTTT. It yields the protein CAISESSEAFF. V is TRBV10-3 and J is TRBJ1-1; D is uncertain. Trimming left V 0 bases short and J 6 bases short, with 2 bases between. The CDR3 is made up of 11 amino acids. Germline V CDR1 and CDR2: ENHRY, SYGVKD.

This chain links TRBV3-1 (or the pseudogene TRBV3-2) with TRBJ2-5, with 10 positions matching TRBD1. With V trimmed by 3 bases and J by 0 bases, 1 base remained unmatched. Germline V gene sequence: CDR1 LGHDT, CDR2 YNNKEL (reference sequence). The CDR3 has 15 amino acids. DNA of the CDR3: TGTGCCAGCAGCCATGGACAGGGGGACCAAGAGACCCAGTACTTC. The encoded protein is CASSHGQGDQETQYF.

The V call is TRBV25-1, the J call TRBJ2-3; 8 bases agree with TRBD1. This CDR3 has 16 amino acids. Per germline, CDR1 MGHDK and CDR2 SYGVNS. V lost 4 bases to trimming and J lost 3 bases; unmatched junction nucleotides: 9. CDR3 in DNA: TGTGCCAGCAGTGGTCCGGACAGGGAGTGGACAGATACGCAGTATTTT. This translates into CASSGPDREWTDTQYF.

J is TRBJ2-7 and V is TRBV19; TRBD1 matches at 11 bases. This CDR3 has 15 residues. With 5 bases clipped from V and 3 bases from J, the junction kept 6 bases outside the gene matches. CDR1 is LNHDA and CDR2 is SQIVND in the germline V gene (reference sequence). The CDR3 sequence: CASSLGTGGIYEQYF. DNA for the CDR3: TGTGCCAGTAGTCTAGGGACAGGGGGGATCTACGAGCAGTACTTC.

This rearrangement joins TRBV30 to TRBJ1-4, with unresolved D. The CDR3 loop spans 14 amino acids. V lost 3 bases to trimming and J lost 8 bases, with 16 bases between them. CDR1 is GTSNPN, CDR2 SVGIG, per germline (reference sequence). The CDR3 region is CAWSLKGGLEKLFF. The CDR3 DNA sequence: TGTGCCTGGAGCTTAAAGGGAGGGTTGGAAAAACTGTTTTTT.

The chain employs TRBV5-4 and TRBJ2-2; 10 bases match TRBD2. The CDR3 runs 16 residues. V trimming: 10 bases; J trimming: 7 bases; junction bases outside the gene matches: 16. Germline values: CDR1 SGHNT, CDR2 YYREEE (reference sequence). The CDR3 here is CAGQGQSGGAFGELFF. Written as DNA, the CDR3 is TGTGCCGGCCAGGGCCAGAGCGGGGGGGCCTTCGGGGAGCTGTTTTTT. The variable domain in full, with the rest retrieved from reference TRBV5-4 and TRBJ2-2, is ETGVTQSPTHLIKTRGQQVTLRCSSQSGHNTVSWYQQALGQGPQFIFQYYREEENGRGNFPPRFSGLQFPNYSSELNVNALELDDSALYLCAGQGQSGGAFGELFFGEGSRLTVL.

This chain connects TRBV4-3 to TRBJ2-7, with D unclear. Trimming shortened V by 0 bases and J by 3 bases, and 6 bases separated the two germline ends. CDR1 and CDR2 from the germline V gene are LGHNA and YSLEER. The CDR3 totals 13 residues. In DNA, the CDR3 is TGCGCCAGCAGCCAAGACCAGAGCTACGAGCAGTACTTC. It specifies CASSQDQSYEQYF.